These 18 T cell receptor beta chains came from one sample sequenced in a study of control samples from healthy donors and cancer patients. Generated by immunoSEQ multiplex PCR, the TCRdb table keeps only in-frame clones and is missing some. The repertoire holds about 89,000 clones, roughly nine tenths seen once, with roughly 21% in the top ten. The sample comprised blood. These receptors were obtained from a man aged 30-40 years in good health.

The chain joins TRBV2 to TRBJ2-2; 7 bases fit TRBD1. The CDR3 spans 15 residues. J gave up 2 bases and V 6 bases, and 6 bases lay outside the gene matches. Germline CDR1 reads SNHLY; CDR2 reads FYNNEI. CDR3 nucleotides: TGTGCCAGCAGAAGACAGGGTATAAACACCGGGGAGCTGTTTTTT. Translating gives CASRRQGINTGELFF.

The chain is built from TRBV27 and TRBJ1-5; no clear D. Trimming took off 5 bases at V and 1 base at J, with 6 bases between the two ends. From germline, CDR1 is MNHEY and CDR2 SMNVEV (reference sequence). The CDR3 is 13 amino acids. Here the CDR3 DNA reads TGTGCCAGCAGTCCAAAAAGCAATCAGCCCCAGCATTTT. Translated: CASSPKSNQPQHF.

V is TRBV7-2 and J is TRBJ1-5; D is uncertain. The V end lost 3 bases, the J end lost 0 bases, and 9 bases lay between the germline ends. The CDR3 extends over 15 amino acids. Germline V CDR1 and CDR2: SGHTA, FQGNSA. CDR3 DNA: TGTGCCAGCAGCTTGGGCAGAAATAGCAATCAGCCCCAGCATTTT. Translated, it gives CASSLGRNSNQPQHF.

The rearrangement links TRBV6-1 to TRBJ1-5; perhaps TRBD1 as D (5 bases). Trimming left V 2 bases short and J 7 bases short, with 15 bases between. Germline CDR1 and CDR2: MNHNS and SASEGT. This CDR3 contains 15 residues. CDR3 residues: CASSERWGESQPQHF. The CDR3 coding sequence is TGTGCCAGCAGTGAACGGTGGGGGGAAAGCCAGCCCCAGCATTTT.

The genes are TRBV2 and TRBJ2-5, with no clear D. The V gene lost 6 bases and the J gene lost 5 bases, with 7 bases spanning the gap. Germline V gene lookup returns CDR1 SNHLY and CDR2 FYNNEI. The CDR3 loop spans 11 amino acids. Here the CDR3 DNA reads TGTGCCAGCAGCCCCATGGAGACCCAGTACTTC. Protein product: CASSPMETQYF. Variable domain in full (rest from reference TRBV2 and TRBJ2-5): EPEVTQTPSHQVTQMGQEVILRCVPISNHLYFYWYRQILGQKVEFLVSFYNNEISEKSEIFDDQFSVERPDGSNFTLKIRSTKLEDSAMYFCASSPMETQYFGPGTRLLVL.

V is TRBV11-2 and J is TRBJ2-7; the match to TRBD2 covers 13 bases. After removal of 0 bases from V and 2 bases from J, the junction contained 1 base not matched to a gene. The CDR3 length is 16 residues. CDR1 and CDR2 from the germline V gene are SGHAT and FQNNGV. The CDR3 DNA reads TGTGCCAGCAGCTTAGAAGGGACTAGCGGGACCTACGAGCAGTACTTC. The encoded protein is CASSLEGTSGTYEQYF.

V gene TRBV6-5 combines with J gene TRBJ2-2; 10 bases line up with TRBD1. Germline loops: CDR1 MNHEY, CDR2 SVGAGI. There are 15 residues in the CDR3. Unmatched junction bases numbered 4, after V lost 4 bases and J lost 5 bases. The CDR3 nucleotides read TGTGCCAGCAGTTTAGACAGGGGGCAAACCGGGGAGCTGTTTTTT. Translating it yields CASSLDRGQTGELFF.

This clone was counted once. The chain couples TRBV19 to TRBJ2-5; 8 nucleotides match TRBD1. CDR3 length: 14 amino acids. The V and J ends lost 1 base and 4 bases, in that order; junction bases with no gene match: 2. CDR1 LNHDA and CDR2 SQIVND come from the germline V gene (reference sequence). CDR3 loop: CASSIGDRGETQYF. CDR3 bases: TGTGCCAGTAGTATAGGCGACAGGGGAGAGACCCAGTACTTC.

This chain joins TRBV27 and TRBJ1-1, with D unresolved. This CDR3 contains 12 residues. In germline, CDR1 is MNHEY, CDR2 SMNVEV (reference sequence). V lost 4 bases to trimming and J lost 8 bases, with 11 bases between them. The CDR3 nucleotides are TGTGCCAGCAGTTGGCCGGGAGGGGAAGCTTTCTTT. The encoded protein is CASSWPGGEAFF.

V usage is TRBV27 and J usage is TRBJ1-2; TRBD1 agrees at 10 bases. Per germline, CDR1 MNHEY and CDR2 SMNVEV (reference sequence). This CDR3 contains 13 residues. Trimming cost V 5 bases and J 5 bases; bases outside gene matches: 2. DNA of the CDR3: TGTGCCAGCAGTCAGGGACAGGGGTATGGCTACACCTTC. It specifies CASSQGQGYGYTF.

The V gene is TRBV19, the J gene TRBJ2-6, with D unresolved. CDR3 length: 21 amino acids. Trimming shortened V by 1 base and J by 0 bases, and 22 bases separated the two germline ends. Germline values: CDR1 LNHDA, CDR2 SQIVND (reference sequence). CDR3 nucleotides: TGTGCCAGTAGTATAGTGAGTAGGACCTCGATTAGAAACTCTGGGGCCAACGTCCTGACTTTC. Translated, it gives CASSIVSRTSIRNSGANVLTF.

The rearrangement links TRBV5-1 to TRBJ2-5; 8 positions agree with TRBD1. Trimming cost V 4 bases and J 4 bases; bases outside gene matches: 6. The length of the CDR3 is 14 residues. Germline CDR1 is SGHRS and CDR2 is YFSETQ. CDR3 bases: TGCGCCAGCAGCCCAGGACAGGGCAGAGAGACCCAGTACTTC. Its translation: CASSPGQGRETQYF.

This sequence joins TRBV7-2 and TRBJ2-7, with D maybe TRBD1 (8 bases). The CDR3 has 14 amino acids. Trimming stripped 5 bases from V and 6 bases from J, with 17 bases between. CDR1 and CDR2 from the germline V gene are SGHTA and FQGNSA. CDR3: CASSTSQGGFEQYF. The CDR3 DNA sequence: TGTGCCAGCAGCACCTCACAGGGGGGGTTCGAGCAGTACTTC.

The chain links TRBV29-1 to TRBJ1-2; a possible D gene is TRBD1 (6 bases). Trimming removed 6 bases from V and 4 bases from J, with 15 bases in between. The CDR3 totals 13 residues. Germline CDR1 SQVTM, CDR2 ANQGSEA. This chain's CDR3 is CSVETGLAYGYTF. CDR3 nucleotide sequence: TGCAGCGTGGAAACAGGGCTCGCCTATGGCTACACCTTC.

The chain recombines TRBV21-1 with TRBJ1-1; the table names TRBD1, a call not compared with the DNA. TRBV21-1 represents a pseudogene. CDR3 length: 15 residues. CDR3 amino acids: CASSRKGDGDTEAFF. In nucleotides, the CDR3 is TGTGCCAGCAGTCGTAAGGGGGATGGAGACACTGAAGCTTTCTTT.

CDR3: CATSQASRVGTYNEQFF. The CDR3 region has the DNA TGTGCCACCAGTCAAGCCTCCAGGGTTGGGACCTACAATGAGCAGTTCTTC. The genes are TRBV24-1 and TRBJ2-1, with a possible D match to TRBD1 (5 bases). Trimming took off 6 bases at V and 2 bases at J, with 19 bases between the two ends. Germline V gene lookup returns CDR1 KGHDR and CDR2 SFDVKD. The CDR3 runs to 17 residues.

The gene calls are TRBV28 and TRBJ1-6, with a possible D match to TRBD1 (6 bases). CDR3 length equals 16 residues. The germline CDR1 and CDR2 sequences are MDHEN and SYDVKM. The V end was cut by 7 bases, the J end by 4 bases, with 17 bases between. The CDR3 DNA reads TGTGCCAGCACCAGCCGACAGGACCGATATAATTCACCCCTCCACTTT. It encodes CASTSRQDRYNSPLHF.

Worth noting for this clone: Other nucleotide sequences from this sample produce the same CDR3. The chain recombines TRBV10-3 with TRBJ1-1, with D unclear. Germline V gene sequence: CDR1 ENHRY, CDR2 SYGVKD. V shed 2 bases and J shed 1 base, with 5 bases lying between them. The CDR3 extends over 13 amino acids. The CDR3: CAISERENTEAFF. CDR3 DNA sequence: TGTGCCATCAGTGAGAGGGAGAACACTGAAGCTTTCTTT.